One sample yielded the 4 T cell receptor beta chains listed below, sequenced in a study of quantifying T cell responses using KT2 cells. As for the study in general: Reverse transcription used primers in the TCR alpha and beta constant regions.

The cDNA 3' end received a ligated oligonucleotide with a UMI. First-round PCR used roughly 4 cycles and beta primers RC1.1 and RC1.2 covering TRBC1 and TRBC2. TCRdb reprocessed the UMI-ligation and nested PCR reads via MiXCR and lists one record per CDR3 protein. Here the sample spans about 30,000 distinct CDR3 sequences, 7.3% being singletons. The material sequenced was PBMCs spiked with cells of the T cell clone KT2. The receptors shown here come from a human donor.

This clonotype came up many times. CDR3 loop: CASSQEGFNEKLFF. Here the CDR3 DNA reads TGTGCCAGCAGTCAGGAGGGCTTTAATGAAAAACTGTTTTTT. The chain recombines TRBV27 with TRBJ1-4; D not certain. Germline CDR1 is MNHEY and CDR2 is SMNVEV (reference sequence). Deletions cut 5 bases from V and 4 bases from J, with 11 bases between. This CDR3 is 14 amino acids long.

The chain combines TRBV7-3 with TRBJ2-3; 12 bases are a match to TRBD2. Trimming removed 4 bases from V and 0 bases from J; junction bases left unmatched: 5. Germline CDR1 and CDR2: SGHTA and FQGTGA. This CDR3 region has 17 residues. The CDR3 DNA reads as TGTGCCAGCAGCTCAAGACTAGCGGGGGCTAGCACAGATACGCAGTATTTT. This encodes CASSSRLAGASTDTQYF. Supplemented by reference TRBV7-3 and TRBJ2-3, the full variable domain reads GAGVSQTPSNKVTEKGKYVELRCDPISGHTALYWYRQSLGQGPEFLIYFQGTGAADDSGLPNDRFFAVRPEGSVSTLKIQRTERGDSAVYLCASSSRLAGASTDTQYFGPGTRLTVL.

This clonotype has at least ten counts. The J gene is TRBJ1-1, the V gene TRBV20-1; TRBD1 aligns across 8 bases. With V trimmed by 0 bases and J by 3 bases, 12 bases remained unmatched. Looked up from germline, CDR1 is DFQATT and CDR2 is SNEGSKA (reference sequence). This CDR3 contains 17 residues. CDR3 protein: CSARDLIRGLRYTEAFF. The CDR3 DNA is TGCAGTGCTAGAGATCTCATCAGGGGGCTTCGGTACACTGAAGCTTTCTTT.

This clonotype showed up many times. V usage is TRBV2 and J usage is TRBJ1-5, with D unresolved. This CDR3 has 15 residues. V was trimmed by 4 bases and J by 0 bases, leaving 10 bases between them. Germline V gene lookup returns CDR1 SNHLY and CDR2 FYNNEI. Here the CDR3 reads CASSVRADSNQPQHF. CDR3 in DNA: TGTGCCAGCAGTGTTCGGGCAGATAGCAATCAGCCCCAGCATTTT. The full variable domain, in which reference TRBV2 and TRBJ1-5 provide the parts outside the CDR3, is EPEVTQTPSHQVTQMGQEVILRCVPISNHLYFYWYRQILGQKVEFLVSFYNNEISEKSEIFDDQFSVERPDGSNFTLKIRSTKLEDSAMYFCASSVRADSNQPQHFGDGTRLSIL.